In its sample, the clone carrying this T cell receptor beta chain was seen a few times. Its antigen remains unidentified. The CDR3 spans 18 residues. Germline V CDR1 and CDR2: MNHEY, SMNVEV (reference sequence). V shed 2 bases and J 4 bases; nucleotides not matched to a gene: 17. These data belong to a study of long-term antiretroviral therapy in people with HIV. Study-level findings and limits: Diversity measured after ART increased yet remained under transplant donor controls.

A v3.0 immunoSEQ assay was performed at survey level. Assay: immunoSEQ multiplex PCR; the TCRdb copy retains only in-frame clones and omits some. The table includes under 20,000 clones, 65% to 85% detected once. This receptor was taken from a man aged 25-40 years with HIV. J is TRBJ2-7 and V is TRBV27; 7 bases match TRBD1. Here the sequenced sample was unsorted PBMCs, taken approximately 14 months before starting antiretroviral therapy. The CDR3 DNA follows: TGTGCCAGCAGTTTAGGATCCAGGTGGGAGAACAGGGGTTACGAGCAGTACTTC. Residues: CASSLGSRWENRGYEQYF.